This T cell receptor beta chain comes out of a study of cytomegalovirus exposure and HLA in healthy donors. Findings and limits, study-wide: A missense DCLRE1C variant was associated with V- and J-gene trimming of TCR beta chains in a later analysis, and an independent cohort replicated the association. Earlier results showed most TCR beta V segments being productive about 87% or about 30% of the time. It was in a later analysis that TCR association rates were seen to vary by HLA locus, highest for DRB1 and lowest for HLA-C.

Primers included in the PCR were 60 Vbeta and 13 Jbeta primers. TCRdb keeps only in-frame clones here, not all; method: immunoSEQ multiplex PCR. This sample has around 250,000 clones, with about nine tenths found just once. As for this clone: Its antigen is undetermined.

Germline V gene data show CDR1 as PRHDT and CDR2 as FYEKMQ (reference sequence). The length of the CDR3 is 13 residues. V shed 4 bases and J shed 6 bases, with 12 bases lying between them. This TCR came from a girl aged 2 to 9 in good health and CMV-seronegative. The sequencing sample was made of PBMCs. The gene calls are TRBV13 and TRBJ1-1; the D is unclear. CDR3 in DNA: TGTGCCAGCAGCTCCGACATCAACGCTGAAGCTTTCTTT. Protein sequence: CASSSDINAEAFF.